The clone carrying this T cell receptor beta chain occurred a few times. These data come from a study of T cells in Graves' hyperthyroidism and ophthalmopathy. The investigators amplified TCR beta CDR3 regions from RNA transcripts. TCR CDR3 regions were first amplified by RT-PCR with HTBI primers. Using its own MiXCR run on the multiplex PCR reads, TCRdb lists one record per CDR3 protein. The sample has more than 450,000 distinct CDR3 sequences, 13% to 15% seen once. V dropped 4 bases and J dropped 5 bases, with 18 bases sitting between them. CDR3 length equals 16 residues. Germline V gives CDR1 LNHDA, CDR2 SQIVND (reference sequence).

The sequencing sample was made of blood. The rearrangement uses TRBV19 and TRBJ2-1; possible D gene TRBD2, 6 bases. The sequence derives from a woman aged 40 to 55 with Graves' hyperthyroidism. CDR3 nucleotide sequence: TGTGCCAGTAGTACCGGGAGCCTTAGTTCAAACAATGAGCAGTTCTTC. Its protein product is CASSTGSLSSNNEQFF.